The 19 T cell receptor beta chains below all came from one sample that was sequenced in a study of T cells in Graves' hyperthyroidism and ophthalmopathy. Amplified regions were TCR beta CDR3 sequences from RNA transcripts. The TCR CDR3 first-round RT-PCR relied on the HTBI primer set. TCRdb analysed the multiplex PCR reads with MiXCR anew, one entry per CDR3 protein. The sample holds 600,000 to 700,000 distinct CDR3 sequences, around 15% seen once. Sequences were obtained from blood. These receptors all stem from a woman aged 40 to 49 with Graves' ophthalmopathy.

This clonotype was counted between two and nine times. The genes are TRBV4-2 and TRBJ2-5; 7 bases align to TRBD2. With V trimmed by 2 bases and J by 1 base, 1 base remained unmatched. The CDR3 sequence is 14 residues long. The germline CDR1 and CDR2 sequences are LGHNA and YNFKEQ. This CDR3 reads CASSQWGGQETQYF. In nucleotides, the CDR3 is TGTGCCAGCAGCCAATGGGGGGGCCAAGAGACCCAGTACTTC.

This sequence joins TRBV5-1 and TRBJ1-1, with no clear D. Trimming took off 4 bases at V and 1 base at J, with 11 bases between the two ends. The CDR3 extends over 14 amino acids. Germline V gene sequence: CDR1 SGHRS, CDR2 YFSETQ. The CDR3 DNA sequence: TGCGCCAGCAGCATAGACGGGAGGAACACTGAAGCTTTCTTT. This encodes CASSIDGRNTEAFF. The full variable domain, rest sourced from reference TRBV5-1 and TRBJ1-1, is KAGVTQTPRYLIKTRGQQVTLSCSPISGHRSVSWYQQTPGQGLQFLFEYFSETQRNKGNFPGRFSGRQFSNSRSEMNVSTLELGDSALYLCASSIDGRNTEAFFGQGTRLTVV.

The chain links TRBV28 to TRBJ1-1, with D possibly matching TRBD1 (6 bases). Per the germline V gene, CDR1 is MDHEN and CDR2 is SYDVKM. The length of the CDR3 is 12 residues. The V end lost 5 bases, the J end lost 9 bases, and 13 bases lay between the germline ends. The CDR3 DNA reads TGTGCCAGCAGTCCCCGACAGGACCAAGCTTTCTTT. It encodes CASSPRQDQAFF.

This clonotype turned up a few times. The rearrangement uses TRBV7-6 and TRBJ2-7, with 7 bases matching TRBD2. The V segment lost 5 bases and the J segment 3 bases; nucleotides outside the gene matches: 10. The CDR3 is 15 residues long. CDR1 is SGHVS, CDR2 FNYEAQ, per germline. The CDR3, as DNA: TGTGCCAGCAGCGCCGGTTCCGGGACTAACTACGAGCAGTACTTC. It encodes CASSAGSGTNYEQYF.

This clonotype was found many times. This rearrangement joins TRBV12-3 or TRBV12-4 to TRBJ1-5; the match to TRBD1 covers 8 bases. The CDR3 covers 16 residues. V was clipped by 4 bases and J by 6 bases; unmatched bases: 11. The CDR3 sequence is CASSSTTDRGGQPQHF. For the CDR3, the DNA is TGTGCCAGCAGTTCAACCACAGACAGGGGAGGTCAGCCCCAGCATTTT.

The chain joins TRBV14 to TRBJ2-7; 9 bases align to TRBD2. The length of the CDR3 is 15 residues. Germline CDR1 reads SGHDN; CDR2 reads FVKESK. The junction had 9 bases not matched to a gene; V was cut back by 3 bases and J by 6 bases. CDR3 coding DNA: TGTGCCAGCAGCCATCAAAGCGGGAGGCGGGTCGAGCAGTACTTC. It encodes CASSHQSGRRVEQYF.

To note about this clonotype: The junction departs from the called germline gene at one end, perhaps through a read error. This chain uses TRBV28 with TRBJ2-7, with 10 nucleotides matching TRBD2. CDR1 is MDHEN and CDR2 is SYDVKM in the germline V gene. The CDR3 extends over 15 amino acids. The CDR3 region has the DNA TGTGCCAGCAGTTTATCCCTAGCGGGGGCCTACGAGCAGTGCTTC. Its translation: CASSLSLAGAYEQCF.

This chain connects TRBV11-2 to TRBJ1-2; no firm D call. The CDR3 loop spans 13 amino acids. The germline V and J ends were trimmed by 5 bases and 7 bases, with 14 bases remaining between them. The V gene's germline CDR1 is SGHAT and CDR2 FQNNGV. The CDR3 DNA sequence: TGTGCCAGCAGCCCCCTAATGGGAGGTGGCTACACCTTC. This encodes CASSPLMGGGYTF.

In its sample, this clonotype was seen many times. The rearrangement uses TRBV29-1 and TRBJ2-5; D ambiguous. The CDR3 runs to 16 residues. Germline CDR1 reads SQVTM; CDR2 reads ANQGSEA. V gave up 0 bases and J gave up 3 bases, with 17 bases separating them. The CDR3 bases are TGCAGCGTTGAAGATTTTGGGTACACCCTAAAAGAGACCCAGTACTTC. This sequence encodes CSVEDFGYTLKETQYF.

This clonotype was recorded at least ten times. V is TRBV19 and J is TRBJ1-5; D gene uncertain. Trimming removed 3 bases from V and 4 bases from J, with 10 bases in between. Germline V lookup: CDR1 LNHDA, CDR2 SQIVND (reference sequence). The CDR3 has 14 amino acids. The chain's CDR3 is CASSMRRENQPQHF. The CDR3 nucleotides are TGTGCCAGTAGTATGCGGAGGGAGAATCAGCCCCAGCATTTT.

This clonotype showed up many times. The V and J genes are TRBV4-2 and TRBJ2-1; D is ambiguous. CDR3 length: 16 amino acids. V lost 0 bases and J lost 9, with 18 bases in between. The germline V gene encodes CDR1 LGHNA and CDR2 YNFKEQ. CDR3 in DNA: TGTGCCAGCAGCCAAGATCGCCTGCCCAGCCTAGGTGAGCAGTTCTTC. Its protein product is CASSQDRLPSLGEQFF.

This sequence joins TRBV19 and TRBJ1-2, with 9 bases fitting TRBD1. The germline gives CDR1 LNHDA, CDR2 SQIVND (reference sequence). The CDR3 consists of 15 residues. The V gene end was trimmed by 6 bases and the J gene end by 0 bases; junction bases not matched to a gene: 5. The CDR3 DNA is TGTGCCAGTAGCACGACAGGGGGGGCTAACTATGGCTACACCTTC. It specifies CASSTTGGANYGYTF.

This clonotype was found many times. The V gene is TRBV28, the J gene TRBJ1-1, with 7 positions matching TRBD1. Losses at the gene ends were 5 bases for V and 5 bases for J; bases not matched to a gene: 8. Per the germline V gene, CDR1 is MDHEN and CDR2 is SYDVKM. The CDR3 consists of 14 residues. Here the CDR3 DNA reads TGTGCCAGCAGTCCCGACAGGGTTCGAACTGAAGCTTTCTTT. This codes for CASSPDRVRTEAFF.

The chain has TRBV6-1 and TRBJ2-7; D may match TRBD1 or TRBD2 (5 bases each). The CDR3 has 14 residues. Trimming left V 3 bases short and J 3 bases short, with 12 bases between. CDR1 is MNHNS, CDR2 SASEGT, per germline. Here the CDR3 DNA reads TGTGCCAGCAGTGACCGGGACGGACACTACGAGCAGTACTTC. This translates into CASSDRDGHYEQYF.

This clonotype occurred a few times. The chain couples TRBV15 to TRBJ1-1; D ambiguous. Germline loops: CDR1 LNHNV, CDR2 YYDKDF (reference sequence). The CDR3 runs 14 residues. Trimming removed 0 bases from V and 8 bases from J, with 13 bases in between. Here the CDR3 DNA reads TGTGCCACCAGCAGAGATGAACGGGCAGAGGAAGCTTTCTTT. Translating it yields CATSRDERAEEAFF.

The chain has TRBV20-1 and TRBJ2-5; TRBD2 aligns across 7 bases. V gave up 6 bases and J gave up 1 base; unmatched junction bases: 8. Germline CDR1 and CDR2: DFQATT and SNEGSKA (reference sequence). The CDR3 is 14 amino acids. The CDR3 bases are TGCAGTGCCCGGGGCGGGAGACCCCAAGAGACCCAGTACTTC. Protein sequence: CSARGGRPQETQYF.

The chain carries TRBV14 and TRBJ2-2; 8 bases map to TRBD2. CDR3 length equals 16 residues. Germline lookup yields CDR1 SGHDN and CDR2 FVKESK. J was trimmed by 5 bases and V by 1 base; bases with no gene match: 6. CDR3 bases: TGTGCCAGCAGCCAAGCCGGGGGGGCTTGGACCGGGGAGCTGTTTTTT. Translation: CASSQAGGAWTGELFF.

This clonotype was recorded many times. V usage is TRBV6-6 and J usage is TRBJ1-1; tentatively, D is TRBD1 (6 bases). Germline V gene sequence: CDR1 MNHNY, CDR2 SVGAGI (reference sequence). V gave up 7 bases and J gave up 1 base, with 13 bases separating them. This CDR3 region has 14 residues. The CDR3 sequence is CASTLTGGNTEAFF. The CDR3 DNA sequence: TGTGCCAGCACTTTGACAGGAGGGAACACTGAAGCTTTCTTT.

This rearrangement joins TRBV19 to TRBJ2-6; TRBD1 is a possible D gene (5 bases). The germline V gene has CDR1 LNHDA and CDR2 SQIVND (reference sequence). V lost 4 bases and J lost 0, with 16 bases in between. The CDR3 is 18 residues long. CDR3: CASSRWRQMSSGANVLTF. The DNA for the CDR3 is TGTGCCAGTAGTAGGTGGAGACAGATGAGCTCTGGGGCCAACGTCCTGACTTTC.